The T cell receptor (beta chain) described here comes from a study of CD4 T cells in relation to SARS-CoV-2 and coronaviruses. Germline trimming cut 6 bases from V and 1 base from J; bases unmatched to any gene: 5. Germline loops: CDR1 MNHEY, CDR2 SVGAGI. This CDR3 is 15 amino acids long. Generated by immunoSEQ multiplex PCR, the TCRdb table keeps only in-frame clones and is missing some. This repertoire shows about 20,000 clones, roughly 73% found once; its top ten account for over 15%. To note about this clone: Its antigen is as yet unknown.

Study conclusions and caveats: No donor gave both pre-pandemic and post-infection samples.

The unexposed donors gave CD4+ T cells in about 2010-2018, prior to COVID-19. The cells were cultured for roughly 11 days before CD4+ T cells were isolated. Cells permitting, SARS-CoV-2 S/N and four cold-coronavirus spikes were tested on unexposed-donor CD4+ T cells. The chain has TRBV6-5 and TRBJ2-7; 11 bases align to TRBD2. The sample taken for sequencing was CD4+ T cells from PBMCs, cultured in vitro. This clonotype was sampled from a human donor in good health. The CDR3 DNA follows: TGTGCCAGCAGCACCGGGACTAGCGGATCCTACGAGCAGTACTTC. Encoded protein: CASSTGTSGSYEQYF.